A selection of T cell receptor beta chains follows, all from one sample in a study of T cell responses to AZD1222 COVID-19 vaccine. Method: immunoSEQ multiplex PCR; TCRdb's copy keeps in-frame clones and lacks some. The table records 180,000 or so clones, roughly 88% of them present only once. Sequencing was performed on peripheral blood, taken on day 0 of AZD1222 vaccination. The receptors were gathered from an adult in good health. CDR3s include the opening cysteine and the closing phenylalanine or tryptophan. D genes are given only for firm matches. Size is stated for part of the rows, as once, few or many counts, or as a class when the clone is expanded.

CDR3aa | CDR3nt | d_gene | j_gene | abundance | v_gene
CASSVTSGGANEQFF | TGTGCCAGCAGTGTTACCAGCGGGGGGGCCAATGAGCAGTTCTTC | TRBD2 | TRBJ2-1 | NA | TRBV6-4
CASSPSVEAFF | TGTGCCAGCAGTCCTTCGGTTGAAGCTTTCTTT | NA | TRBJ1-1 | NA | TRBV2
CASSSIPGVGTEAFF | TGTGCCAGCTCCTCGATACCCGGGGTCGGCACTGAAGCTTTCTTT | NA | TRBJ1-1 | NA | TRBV18
CASSQDGVGQGPYYGYTF | TGCGCCAGCAGCCAAGATGGAGTAGGACAGGGACCGTACTATGGCTACACCTTC | TRBD1 | TRBJ1-2 | few | TRBV4-1
CASRVTPSNYEQYF | TGCGCCAGCAGAGTGACACCGAGTAACTACGAGCAGTACTTC | NA | TRBJ2-7 | NA | TRBV5-1
CASSLGATDTQYF | TGTGCCAGCAGCTTGGGAGCGACAGATACGCAGTATTTT | NA | TRBJ2-3 | once | TRBV7-3
CASSPRRGLLSYEQYF | TGTGCCAGCAGTCCCCGAAGGGGGCTACTCTCCTACGAGCAGTACTTC | TRBD1 | TRBJ2-7 | NA | TRBV28
CASSRGQRNYGYTF | TGCGCCAGCAGCAGAGGACAGCGTAACTATGGCTACACCTTC | NA | TRBJ1-2 | NA | TRBV4-3
CASSYSIQRATGELFF | TGTGCCAGCAGTTACTCGATACAACGAGCCACCGGGGAGCTGTTTTTT | NA | TRBJ2-2 | NA | TRBV6-5
CASSLRDSRRFF | TGTGCCAGCAGTTTAAGGGATTCGCGTCGGTTCTTC | NA | TRBJ2-1 | NA | TRBV12-3/TRBV12-4
CASRMTVTPDDTEAFF | TGTGCCAGTAGAATGACAGTAACCCCGGACGACACTGAAGCTTTCTTT | NA | TRBJ1-1 | NA | TRBV19
CASSIRAYNSPLHF | TGTGCCAGTAGTATTAGGGCGTATAATTCACCCCTCCACTTT | NA | TRBJ1-6 | NA | TRBV19
CASSLGGLEGDEQFF | TGTGCCAGCAGCTTGGGGGGGTTGGAGGGCGATGAGCAGTTCTTC | NA | TRBJ2-1 | NA | TRBV5-8
CASSLVGQASTDTQYF | TGCGCCAGCAGCTTGGTCGGACAGGCCAGCACAGATACGCAGTATTTT | TRBD1 | TRBJ2-3 | NA | TRBV5-1
CASSRGQGGSPLHF | TGCGCCAGCAGCCGCGGACAGGGGGGTTCACCCCTCCACTTT | TRBD1 | TRBJ1-6 | NA | TRBV4-1
CASSDEGRDTEAFF | TGTGCCAGCAGTGACGAGGGGCGGGACACTGAAGCTTTCTTT | NA | TRBJ1-1 | NA | TRBV6-1
CASSFGQGGYGYTF | TGTGCCAGCAGTTTCGGGCAGGGTGGCTATGGCTACACCTTC | NA | TRBJ1-2 | NA | TRBV28
CASSGGTGRNTIYF | TGTGCCAGCAGCGGCGGGACGGGTCGAAACACCATATATTTT | NA | TRBJ1-3 | NA | TRBV9
CASRSQGSLTDTQYF | TGCGCCAGCCGAAGTCAGGGGAGTCTGACAGATACGCAGTATTTT | NA | TRBJ2-3 | NA | TRBV4-1
CASRSAGTGDYEQYF | TGTGCCAGCAGGTCGGCCGGGACAGGGGACTACGAGCAGTACTTC | TRBD1 | TRBJ2-7 | NA | TRBV5-4
CASSQENSPLHF | TGTGCCAGCAGCCAAGAAAATTCACCCCTCCACTTT | NA | TRBJ1-6 | NA | TRBV3-1/TRBV3-2
CASSLLDSREQYF | TGTGCCAGCAGCTTATTGGATTCACGAGAGCAGTACTTC | NA | TRBJ2-7 | NA | TRBV7-3
CASSSPGTSTYEQYF | TGTGCCAGCAGTTCCCCCGGGACATCCACCTACGAGCAGTACTTC | NA | TRBJ2-7 | NA | TRBV28
CASSHTGNEQYF | TGTGCCAGCAGCCACACAGGGAACGAGCAGTACTTC | NA | TRBJ2-7 | NA | TRBV12-3/TRBV12-4
CASSLDHRGPLSGANVLTF | TGTGCCAGCAGCTTAGACCACAGGGGCCCACTCTCTGGGGCCAACGTCCTGACTTTC | TRBD1 | TRBJ2-6 | NA | TRBV11-2
CASIGGVDNEQFF | TGTGCCAGTATAGGTGGGGTGGACAATGAGCAGTTCTTC | NA | TRBJ2-1 | once | TRBV19
CASSIRGRTNEKLFF | TGTGCCAGTAGTATACGGGGACGGACGAATGAAAAACTGTTTTTT | NA | TRBJ1-4 | NA | TRBV19
CASSSVWVDRTVTNEKLFF | TGTGCCAGCAGTTCAGTTTGGGTGGATAGAACAGTAACTAATGAAAAACTGTTTTTT | NA | TRBJ1-4 | NA | TRBV28
CASSYPLGQGSRQPQHF | TGTGCCAGCAGTTACCCCCTCGGGCAGGGGTCTCGCCAGCCCCAGCATTTT | NA | TRBJ1-5 | NA | TRBV6-2/TRBV6-3
CASSLVPGARGYTF | TGTGCCAGCAGCTTAGTGCCAGGGGCGAGAGGCTACACCTTC | NA | TRBJ1-2 | few | TRBV7-9
CASSRDRAEAFF | TGTGCCAGCAGCAGGGACAGGGCCGAAGCTTTCTTT | TRBD1 | TRBJ1-1 | NA | TRBV2
CASSPQRQGEKLFF | TGCGCCAGCAGCCCGCAGCGACAGGGAGAAAAACTGTTTTTT | TRBD1 | TRBJ1-4 | NA | TRBV5-1
CASIPGPTIHGYTF | TGTGCCAGTATACCGGGACCGACTATCCATGGCTACACCTTC | NA | TRBJ1-2 | NA | TRBV19
CASRPDRQGLYGYTF | TGTGCCAGCAGACCGGACCGACAGGGCCTGTATGGCTACACCTTC | TRBD1 | TRBJ1-2 | few | TRBV27
CASSVEGAGISGNTIYF | TGTGCCAGCAGCGTAGAAGGGGCCGGGATCTCTGGAAACACCATATATTTT | NA | TRBJ1-3 | once | TRBV9
CASSPGAPNYGYTF | TGTGCCAGCAGCCCCGGGGCTCCTAACTATGGCTACACCTTC | NA | TRBJ1-2 | once | TRBV3-1/TRBV3-2
CASSQDHNDRLTNYGYTF | TGCGCCAGCAGCCAAGACCATAACGACAGGCTAACTAACTATGGCTACACCTTC | NA | TRBJ1-2 | NA | TRBV4-1
CASSMEGDEPQHF | TGTGCCAGTAGTATGGAGGGGGATGAGCCCCAGCATTTT | NA | TRBJ1-5 | once | TRBV19
CASIIRQGNYGYTF | TGTGCCAGCATCATAAGACAGGGGAACTATGGCTACACCTTC | TRBD1 | TRBJ1-2 | NA | TRBV2
CASSLIGADSGANVLTF | TGTGCCAGCAGCCTAATTGGGGCGGACTCTGGGGCCAACGTCCTGACTTTC | NA | TRBJ2-6 | NA | TRBV7-2
CASRPRKGVNTEAFF | TGTGCCAGCAGGCCCAGAAAGGGAGTGAACACTGAAGCTTTCTTT | NA | TRBJ1-1 | NA | TRBV2
CASSWTGGYEQYF | TGTGCCAGCAGCTGGACAGGGGGCTACGAGCAGTACTTC | TRBD1 | TRBJ2-7 | NA | TRBV5-5
CASSLRHRDSNYGYTF | TGCGCCAGCAGCTTGAGGCACCGCGATTCTAACTATGGCTACACCTTC | NA | TRBJ1-2 | NA | TRBV5-1
CSSEEGDYGYTF | TGCAGCAGCGAGGAGGGGGACTATGGCTACACCTTC | NA | TRBJ1-2 | NA | TRBV29-1
CASGNYEQYF | TGTGCCAGCGGGAACTACGAGCAGTACTTC | NA | TRBJ2-7 | NA | TRBV28